Listed below are T cell receptor beta chains from one sample, sequenced in a study of blood T cells in healthy people across ages. One entry per CDR3 protein results from TCRdb running MiXCR on the 5' RACE reads. The sample carries some 1.5 million distinct CDR3 sequences, roughly 30% recorded once. Source material: blood. These TCRs come from a woman aged 25-40 years in good health. CDR3s include the opening cysteine and the closing phenylalanine or tryptophan. A D gene is named only where the DNA matches it firmly. Not all rows give a size; the values are once, few, many and, for expanded clones, a class.

d_gene	abundance	j_gene	v_gene	CDR3nt	CDR3aa
-	many	TRBJ1-4	TRBV7-9	TGTGCCAGCAGCTTAGCTGTGGACAGCCGAAATGAAAAACTGTTTTTT	CASSLAVDSRNEKLFF
-	-	TRBJ2-5	TRBV12-3/TRBV12-4	TGTGCCAGCAGTCCCCTTGGAGGGCCGGGGAATGAGCAGTACTTC	CASSPLGGPGNEQYF
-	many	TRBJ2-4	TRBV20-1	TGCAGTGCTAGAGACCCCCTGGGGCGAAACATTCAGTACTTC	CSARDPLGRNIQYF
-	-	TRBJ2-6	TRBV6-2/TRBV6-3	TGTGCCAGCAGTAACACTTTTAACGTCCTGACTTTC	CASSNTFNVLTF
-	-	TRBJ1-1	TRBV15	TGTGCCACCAGCAGACCAACAGTGACGACTGAAGCTTTCTTT	CATSRPTVTTEAFF
-	many	TRBJ2-7	TRBV28	TGTGCCAGCTTAGGACGGATCTCCTACGAGCAGTACTTC	CASLGRISYEQYF
TRBD1	-	TRBJ2-4	TRBV5-1	TGCGCCAGCAGCACGGGGACAGGGCCCGAAACCAAAAACATTCAGTACTTC	CASSTGTGPETKNIQYF
-	few	TRBJ2-7	TRBV12-5	TGTGCTAGTGGTTTGTTCGGGTCGGGCGAGCAGTACTTC	CASGLFGSGEQYF
-	many	TRBJ2-5	TRBV29-1	TGCAGCGTGTGTCGAGAGGGGAGAGAGACCCAGTACTTC	CSVCREGRETQYF
TRBD1	few	TRBJ1-3	TRBV19	TGTGCCAGTAGTATTTCGGGACAGGGAGCTCTTTTTACTGGAAACACCATATATTTT	CASSISGQGALFTGNTIYF
TRBD2	-	TRBJ2-2	TRBV20-1	TGCAGTGCTAGAGTAAAAGGCGGGAGGGGGAACGGGGAGCTGTTTTTT	CSARVKGGRGNGELFF
TRBD2	many	TRBJ2-5	TRBV2	TGTGCCAGTCTAGCGGACCAAGAGACCCAGTACTTC	CASLADQETQYF
TRBD2	-	TRBJ2-3	TRBV5-6	TGTGCCAGCAGCTACGAGACCGGGACTAGCGCCGATACGCAGTATTTT	CASSYETGTSADTQYF
-	many	TRBJ1-2	TRBV20-1	TGCAGTGCTAGACCAGAGGGGAAAGCTAACTATGGCTACACCTTC	CSARPEGKANYGYTF
TRBD2	many	TRBJ2-7	TRBV7-2	TGTGCCAGCAGCCGACGGGAGGGCCCCTACGAGCAGTACTTC	CASSRREGPYEQYF
TRBD2	-	TRBJ2-1	TRBV20-1	TGCAGTGCTAGAGTGGGGACTAGCGGAGGGGATGAGCAGTTCTTC	CSARVGTSGGDEQFF
-	few	TRBJ2-3	TRBV12-3/TRBV12-4	TGTGCCAGCACCTACGGACAGATCGTAGGGGATACGCAGTATTTT	CASTYGQIVGDTQYF
-	many	TRBJ2-3	TRBV28	TGTGCCAGCAGTTTACGGTCCGTGCAGTATTTT	CASSLRSVQYF
-	-	TRBJ2-5	TRBV7-2	TGTGCCAGCAGCCTAGATAGGGTCGTGGAGACCCAGTACTTC	CASSLDRVVETQYF
-	few	TRBJ2-7	TRBV6-5	TGTGCCAGCAGTTACTCCCGGGGCCCGGGCTACGAGCAGTACTTC	CASSYSRGPGYEQYF
TRBD1	-	TRBJ2-2	TRBV5-1	TGCGCCAGCAGGCCGGACAGGGGAGGCGGGGAGCTGTTTTTT	CASRPDRGGGELFF
TRBD1	many	TRBJ2-7	TRBV6-1	TGTGCCAGCAAATCGCCGGGACAGGGGGCATCCTACGAGCAGTACTTC	CASKSPGQGASYEQYF
-	few	TRBJ2-1	TRBV12-3/TRBV12-4	TGTGCCATGGGACCCGAGCAGTTCTTC	CAMGPEQFF
-	many	TRBJ2-5	TRBV12-3/TRBV12-4	TGTGCCAGCAGTTTCAGTCTAGAGACCCAGTACTTC	CASSFSLETQYF